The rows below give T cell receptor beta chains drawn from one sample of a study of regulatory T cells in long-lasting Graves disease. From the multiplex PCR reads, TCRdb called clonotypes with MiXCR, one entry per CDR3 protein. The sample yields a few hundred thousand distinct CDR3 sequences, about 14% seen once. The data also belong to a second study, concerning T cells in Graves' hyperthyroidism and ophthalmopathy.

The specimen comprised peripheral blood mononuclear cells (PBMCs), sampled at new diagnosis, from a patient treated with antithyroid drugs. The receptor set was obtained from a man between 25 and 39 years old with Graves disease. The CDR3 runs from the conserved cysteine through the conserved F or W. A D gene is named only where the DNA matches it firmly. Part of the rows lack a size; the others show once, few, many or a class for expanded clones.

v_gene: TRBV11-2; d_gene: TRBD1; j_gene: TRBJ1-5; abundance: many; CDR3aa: CASSPGTGGGQPQHF; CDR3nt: TGTGCCAGCAGCCCCGGGACAGGGGGCGGTCAGCCCCAGCATTTT
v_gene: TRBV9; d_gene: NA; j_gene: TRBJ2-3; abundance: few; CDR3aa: CASSVVAVLDTQYF; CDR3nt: TGTGCCAGCAGCGTAGTAGCGGTCCTAGATACGCAGTATTTT
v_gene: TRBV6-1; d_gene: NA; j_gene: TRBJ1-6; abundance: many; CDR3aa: CASRGELTDSPLHF; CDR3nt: TGTGCCAGCAGGGGGGAGTTGACGGATTCACCCCTCCACTTT
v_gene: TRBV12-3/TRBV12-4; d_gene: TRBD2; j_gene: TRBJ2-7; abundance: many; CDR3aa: CASSQGTSGRSEQYF; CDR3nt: TGTGCCAGCAGTCAAGGGACTAGCGGGAGGTCCGAGCAGTACTTC
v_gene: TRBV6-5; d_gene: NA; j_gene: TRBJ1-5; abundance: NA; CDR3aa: CASSSSGGLQPQHF; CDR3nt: NA
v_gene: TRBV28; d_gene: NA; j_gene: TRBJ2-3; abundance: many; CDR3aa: CASSLVPVSADTQYF; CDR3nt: TGTGCCAGCAGTCTGGTCCCCGTGTCGGCAGATACGCAGTATTTT
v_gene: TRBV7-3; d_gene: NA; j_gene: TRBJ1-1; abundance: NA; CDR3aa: CASSFVGGTEAFF; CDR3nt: TGTGCCAGCAGCTTCGTCGGGGGCACTGAAGCTTTCTTT
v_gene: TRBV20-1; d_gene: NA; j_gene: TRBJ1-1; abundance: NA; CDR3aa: CSAARGENTEAFF; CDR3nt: TGCAGTGCTGCCCGCGGGGAGAACACTGAAGCTTTCTTT
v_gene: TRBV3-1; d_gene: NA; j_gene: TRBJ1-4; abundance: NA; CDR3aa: CASSQGQGKEKLFF; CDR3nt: TGTGCCAGCAGCCAGGGCCAAGGGAAGGAAAAACTGTTTTTT
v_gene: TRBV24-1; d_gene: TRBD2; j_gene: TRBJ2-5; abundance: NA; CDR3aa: CATSDGWGGETQYF; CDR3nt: TGTGCCACCAGTGACGGATGGGGGGGAGAGACCCAGTACTTC
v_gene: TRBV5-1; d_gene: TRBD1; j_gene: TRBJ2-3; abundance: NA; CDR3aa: CASSGGQGARADTQYF; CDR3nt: TGCGCCAGCAGCGGGGGACAGGGGGCGCGTGCAGATACGCAGTATTTT
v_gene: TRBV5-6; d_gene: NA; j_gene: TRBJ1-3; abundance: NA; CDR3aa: CASSFAPSGNTIYF; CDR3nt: TGTGCCAGCAGTTTCGCGCCGTCTGGAAACACCATATATTTT